The entry below describes one T cell receptor beta chain. These data belong to a study of blood T cell repertoires in COVID-19. As handled by the study authors: Researchers report that nucleated cell counts were estimated from reference gene primer amplification. Some clones are missing from TCRdb's copy, which holds only in-frame ones; the method was immunoSEQ multiplex PCR. Clonal size and the V and J genes are those of that table, whereas D and trimming came from the DNA. The sample has 110,000 to 150,000 clones, around 80% seen once; the top ten hold 5% to 7%. Researchers sorted participants into cohorts using their self-reported clinical history. This clonotype originated in a woman aged 50 to 60 who had recovered from COVID-19. The sequencing input was PBMCs or T cells enriched from blood (not recorded which).

The CDR3 loop is CASLEPGYGYTF. In DNA, the CDR3 is TGCGCCAGCCTGGAGCCGGGCTATGGCTACACCTTC. The chain couples TRBV10-2 to TRBJ1-2, with D unclear. This CDR3 comprises 12 residues. V dropped 8 bases and J dropped 4 bases, with 11 bases sitting between them. The V gene's germline CDR1 is WSHSY and CDR2 SAAADI.